This T cell receptor beta chain was recovered during a study of T cell responses to AZD1222 COVID-19 vaccine. The assay was immunoSEQ multiplex PCR, and TCRdb's table has in-frame clones only and misses some. The sample lists about 110,000 clones, roughly 89% occurring once. This receptor was taken from an adult who received the AZD1222 COVID-19 vaccine. The sample here was peripheral blood, taken 28 days after the second AZD1222 dose.

CDR3 sequence: CASPLRTDGYTF. CDR3 nucleotide sequence: TGTGCCAGCCCGTTGCGGACAGATGGCTACACCTTC. This sequence joins TRBV19 and TRBJ1-2, with D perhaps TRBD1 (6 bases). Germline V CDR1 and CDR2: LNHDA, SQIVND (reference sequence). The ends were cut back, 9 bases at V and 6 bases at J, with 14 bases in the middle. The CDR3 runs to 12 residues.